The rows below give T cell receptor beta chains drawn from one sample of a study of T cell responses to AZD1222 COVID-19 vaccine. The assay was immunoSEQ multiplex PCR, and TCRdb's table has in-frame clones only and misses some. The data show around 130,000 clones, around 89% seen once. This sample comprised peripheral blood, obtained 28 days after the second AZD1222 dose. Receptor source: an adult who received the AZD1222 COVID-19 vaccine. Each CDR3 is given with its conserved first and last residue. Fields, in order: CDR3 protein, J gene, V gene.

CDR3: CASSFNPTGVETQYF; J: TRBJ2-5; V: TRBV9
CDR3: CASRRTDLRQGLFPGAFF; J: TRBJ1-1; V: TRBV12-2
CDR3: CASSSRGYSPLHF; J: TRBJ1-6; V: TRBV19
CDR3: CASSSNPVGTEAFF; J: TRBJ1-1; V: TRBV6-5
CDR3: CATSSRGTTEAFF; J: TRBJ1-1; V: TRBV15
CDR3: CASSLVSTLGGYGYTF; J: TRBJ1-2; V: TRBV28
CDR3: CASTQGGQGHEQFF; J: TRBJ2-1; V: TRBV7-9
CDR3: CASSEGGRNYGYTF; J: TRBJ1-2; V: TRBV6-1
CDR3: CASSPTGTQGNGYTF; J: TRBJ1-2; V: TRBV27
CDR3: CASSILGIKPEYGYTF; J: TRBJ1-2; V: TRBV28
CDR3: CSARKETQYF; J: TRBJ2-5; V: TRBV20-1
CDR3: CASSQEARYQETQYF; J: TRBJ2-5; V: TRBV3-1/TRBV3-2
CDR3: CASSQGTGQNQPQHF; J: TRBJ1-5; V: TRBV4-1
CDR3: CASSLPTAGDNEQFF; J: TRBJ2-1; V: TRBV6-2/TRBV6-3
CDR3: CASSLYRASVNTEAFF; J: TRBJ1-1; V: TRBV27
CDR3: CASRARTGSIYEQYF; J: TRBJ2-7; V: TRBV2
CDR3: CAISSGQANTGELFF; J: TRBJ2-2; V: TRBV10-3
CDR3: CASKDLSSYNEQFF; J: TRBJ2-1; V: TRBV2
CDR3: CASSILQGATDTQYF; J: TRBJ2-3; V: TRBV19
CDR3: CASSKDVLGETQYF; J: TRBJ2-5; V: TRBV9
CDR3: CASSVLTDTQYF; J: TRBJ2-3; V: TRBV28
CDR3: CATQAGGNQPQHF; J: TRBJ1-5; V: TRBV15
CDR3: CASSQDLPGGYTF; J: TRBJ1-2; V: TRBV3-1/TRBV3-2
CDR3: CASRHSPDTQYF; J: TRBJ2-3; V: TRBV3-1/TRBV3-2
CDR3: CASTGQGAWQPQHF; J: TRBJ1-5; V: TRBV19
CDR3: CASTYTGELFF; J: TRBJ2-2; V: TRBV12-3/TRBV12-4
CDR3: CAWSENEQFF; J: TRBJ2-1; V: TRBV30
CDR3: CASSPWVRNTEAFF; J: TRBJ1-1; V: TRBV7-2
CDR3: CASSQTWGPNYGYTF; J: TRBJ1-2; V: TRBV5-1
CDR3: CASRPLSRGTGELFF; J: TRBJ2-2; V: TRBV7-2
CDR3: CASSLVAGGGTEAFF; J: TRBJ1-1; V: TRBV11-2
CDR3: CASSLAGTSGAGTDTQYF; J: TRBJ2-3; V: TRBV7-2
CDR3: CSVFSGGNTGELFF; J: TRBJ2-2; V: TRBV29-1
CDR3: CASSVVGGNSEAFF; J: TRBJ1-1; V: TRBV2
CDR3: CASRGSGTISPLHF; J: TRBJ1-6; V: TRBV28
CDR3: CASSSPLGLAGPRSNTQYF; J: TRBJ2-3; V: TRBV11-2
CDR3: CASSSTGNRETQYF; J: TRBJ2-5; V: TRBV7-9
CDR3: CASSRWENQPQHF; J: TRBJ1-5; V: TRBV7-2
CDR3: CASSYQDRAGNTIYF; J: TRBJ1-3; V: TRBV6-5
CDR3: CASSSPGPTDTQYF; J: TRBJ2-3; V: TRBV19
CDR3: CASSLARAETQYF; J: TRBJ2-5; V: TRBV11-2
CDR3: CASWESGRANYGYTF; J: TRBJ1-2; V: TRBV10-2
CDR3: CAWSTGGEQPQHF; J: TRBJ1-5; V: TRBV30
CDR3: CASTRDGSYGYTF; J: TRBJ1-2; V: TRBV19
CDR3: CASSGTTGELFF; J: TRBJ2-2; V: TRBV5-6